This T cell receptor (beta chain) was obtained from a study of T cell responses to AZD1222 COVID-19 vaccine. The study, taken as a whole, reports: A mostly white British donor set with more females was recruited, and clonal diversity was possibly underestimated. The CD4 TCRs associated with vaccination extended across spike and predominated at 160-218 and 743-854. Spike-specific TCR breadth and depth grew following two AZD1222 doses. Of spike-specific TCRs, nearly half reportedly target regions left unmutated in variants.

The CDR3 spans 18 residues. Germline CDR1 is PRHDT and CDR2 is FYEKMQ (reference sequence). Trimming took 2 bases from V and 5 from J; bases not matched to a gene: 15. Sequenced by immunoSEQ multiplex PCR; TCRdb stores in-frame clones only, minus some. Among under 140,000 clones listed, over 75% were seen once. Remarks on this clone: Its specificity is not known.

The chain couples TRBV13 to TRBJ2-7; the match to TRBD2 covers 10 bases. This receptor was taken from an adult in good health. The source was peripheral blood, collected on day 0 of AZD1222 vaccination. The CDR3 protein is CASSLSGPSASGSNEQYF. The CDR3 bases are TGTGCCAGCAGCTTATCGGGTCCCTCGGCTAGCGGGAGCAACGAGCAGTACTTC.